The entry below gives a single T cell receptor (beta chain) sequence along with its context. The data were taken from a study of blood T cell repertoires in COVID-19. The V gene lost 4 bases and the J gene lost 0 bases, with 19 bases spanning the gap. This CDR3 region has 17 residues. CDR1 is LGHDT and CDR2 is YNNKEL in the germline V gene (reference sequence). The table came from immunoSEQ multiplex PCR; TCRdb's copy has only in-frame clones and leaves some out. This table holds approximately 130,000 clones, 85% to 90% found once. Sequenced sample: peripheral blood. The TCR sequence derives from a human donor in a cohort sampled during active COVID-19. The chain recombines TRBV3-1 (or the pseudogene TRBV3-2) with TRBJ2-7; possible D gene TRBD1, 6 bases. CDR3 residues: CASSPYSGTTSSYEQYF. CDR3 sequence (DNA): TGTGCCAGCAGCCCATATTCCGGGACAACGAGCTCCTACGAGCAGTACTTC.